These T cell receptor beta chains were read from a single sample in a study of blood T cell repertoires in COVID-19. The method was immunoSEQ multiplex PCR; TCRdb's version includes in-frame clones alone and lacks a portion of them. The data show hundreds of thousands of clones, 70% to 90% seen once. The sequenced sample consisted of peripheral blood. These receptors originate from a woman under 30 who had recovered from COVID-19. CDR3s include the opening cysteine and the closing phenylalanine or tryptophan. A D gene is named only where the DNA matches it firmly. Part of the rows lack a size; the others show once, few, many or a class for expanded clones.

CDR3 protein: CASSQDWDRETTEAFF
CDR3 DNA: TGTGCCAGCAGCCAAGATTGGGACAGGGAGACGACTGAAGCTTTCTTT
J gene: TRBJ1-1
D gene: TRBD1
V gene: TRBV3-1/TRBV3-2
clone size: -

CDR3 protein: CASSYGASAYNEQFF
CDR3 DNA: TGTGCCAGCAGTTACGGGGCTAGCGCCTACAATGAGCAGTTCTTC
J gene: TRBJ2-1
D gene: -
V gene: TRBV6-5
clone size: -

CDR3 protein: CASSLGLQSSYEQYF
CDR3 DNA: TGTGCCAGCAGCTTGGGACTCCAGAGCTCCTACGAGCAGTACTTC
J gene: TRBJ2-7
D gene: -
V gene: TRBV11-2
clone size: -

CDR3 protein: CASSQDSASGTLYNEQFF
CDR3 DNA: TGCGCCAGCAGCCAAGATTCGGCTAGCGGGACCCTATACAATGAGCAGTTCTTC
J gene: TRBJ2-1
D gene: TRBD2
V gene: TRBV4-1
clone size: -

CDR3 protein: CACPPGLSTDTQYF
CDR3 DNA: TGTGCCTGCCCTCCGGGACTCAGCACAGATACGCAGTATTTT
J gene: TRBJ2-3
D gene: -
V gene: TRBV30
clone size: -

CDR3 protein: CASSYSGGSLYEQYF
CDR3 DNA: TGTGCCAGCAGCTATAGCGGGGGTAGTCTCTACGAGCAGTACTTC
J gene: TRBJ2-7
D gene: TRBD2
V gene: TRBV13
clone size: -

CDR3 protein: CASSPAQQGPASNQPQHF
CDR3 DNA: TGTGCCAGCTCCCCGGCCCAACAGGGACCAGCTAGCAATCAGCCCCAGCATTTT
J gene: TRBJ1-5
D gene: -
V gene: TRBV18
clone size: few

CDR3 protein: CASSEATSGRNEQYF
CDR3 DNA: TGTGCCAGCAGTGAAGCGACTAGCGGGAGGAACGAGCAGTACTTC
J gene: TRBJ2-7
D gene: TRBD2
V gene: TRBV6-1
clone size: -

CDR3 protein: CASSPWEAGTGELFF
CDR3 DNA: TGCGCCAGCAGCCCGTGGGAGGCGGGCACCGGGGAGCTGTTTTTT
J gene: TRBJ2-2
D gene: -
V gene: TRBV5-1
clone size: few

CDR3 protein: CASSQTENTEAFF
CDR3 DNA: TGTGCCAGCAGCCAGACAGAAAACACTGAAGCTTTCTTT
J gene: TRBJ1-1
D gene: -
V gene: TRBV4-2
clone size: -

CDR3 protein: CASSPPQDSGSYEQYF
CDR3 DNA: TGCGCCAGCAGCCCGCCCCAAGATAGCGGATCCTACGAGCAGTACTTC
J gene: TRBJ2-7
D gene: -
V gene: TRBV4-3
clone size: -

CDR3 protein: CASRGQGMNTEAFF
CDR3 DNA: TGTGCCAGCAGGGGACAGGGGATGAACACTGAAGCTTTCTTT
J gene: TRBJ1-1
D gene: TRBD1
V gene: TRBV27
clone size: -

CDR3 protein: CASSQDLGQLAFF
CDR3 DNA: TGTGCCAGCAGCCAAGATCTGGGACAACTCGCTTTCTTT
J gene: TRBJ1-1
D gene: -
V gene: TRBV4-2
clone size: -

CDR3 protein: CASSLQGQNYGYTF
CDR3 DNA: TGTGCCAGCAGCTTACAGGGGCAGAACTATGGCTACACCTTC
J gene: TRBJ1-2
D gene: -
V gene: TRBV7-9
clone size: -

CDR3 protein: CASSLQGGNTEAFF
CDR3 DNA: TGTGCCAGCAGCTTACAGGGAGGGAACACTGAAGCTTTCTTT
J gene: TRBJ1-1
D gene: -
V gene: TRBV13
clone size: -

CDR3 protein: CASSLTSGRYYEQYF
CDR3 DNA: TGTGCCAGCAGTCTAACTAGCGGGAGGTACTACGAGCAGTACTTC
J gene: TRBJ2-7
D gene: TRBD2
V gene: TRBV27
clone size: -

CDR3 protein: CASSLGQGLEAFF
CDR3 DNA: TGTGCCAGTAGCCTGGGACAGGGGTTAGAAGCTTTCTTT
J gene: TRBJ1-1
D gene: TRBD1
V gene: TRBV19
clone size: -

CDR3 protein: CTSSQGLTGGRNTIYF
CDR3 DNA: TGCACCAGCAGCCAAGGTTTGACAGGGGGCAGAAACACCATATATTTT
J gene: TRBJ1-3
D gene: -
V gene: TRBV1
clone size: once

CDR3 protein: CASSSGTSGSSAYEQYF
CDR3 DNA: TGTGCCAGCAGCTCCGGGACTAGCGGGAGTTCCGCCTACGAGCAGTACTTC
J gene: TRBJ2-7
D gene: TRBD2
V gene: TRBV7-2
clone size: -

CDR3 protein: CASRSLAGINEQFF
CDR3 DNA: TGTGCCTCGCGCTCACTAGCGGGAATCAATGAGCAGTTCTTC
J gene: TRBJ2-1
D gene: TRBD2
V gene: TRBV27
clone size: -

CDR3 protein: CAWDSGGTGELFF
CDR3 DNA: TGTGCCTGGGACAGCGGGGGCACCGGGGAGCTGTTTTTT
J gene: TRBJ2-2
D gene: TRBD2
V gene: TRBV30
clone size: -

CDR3 protein: CASSLGLAYNEQFF
CDR3 DNA: TGCGCCAGCAGCTTGGGTCTAGCCTACAATGAGCAGTTCTTC
J gene: TRBJ2-1
D gene: -
V gene: TRBV5-1
clone size: -

CDR3 protein: CSVGGGLAGGPAGNEQFF
CDR3 DNA: TGCAGCGTTGGGGGGGGACTAGCGGGAGGCCCAGCTGGGAATGAGCAGTTCTTC
J gene: TRBJ2-1
D gene: TRBD2
V gene: TRBV29-1
clone size: -

CDR3 protein: CASSIGLGGMNTEAFF
CDR3 DNA: TGTGCCAGTAGTATCGGTCTTGGGGGGATGAACACTGAAGCTTTCTTT
J gene: TRBJ1-1
D gene: -
V gene: TRBV19
clone size: -

CDR3 protein: CASSFSPERAYEQYF
CDR3 DNA: TGTGCCAGCAGCTTCTCGCCAGAGAGGGCCTACGAGCAGTACTTC
J gene: TRBJ2-7
D gene: -
V gene: TRBV7-9
clone size: -

CDR3 protein: CASRVEAGDADTQYF
CDR3 DNA: TGTGCCAGTAGGGTGGAAGCGGGAGATGCAGATACGCAGTATTTT
J gene: TRBJ2-3
D gene: TRBD2
V gene: TRBV19
clone size: -

CDR3 protein: CASSLDRDNEQFF
CDR3 DNA: TGTGCCAGCAGCTTAGATAGAGACAATGAGCAGTTCTTC
J gene: TRBJ2-1
D gene: -
V gene: TRBV11-2
clone size: -

CDR3 protein: CASSLGAGLAKNIQYF
CDR3 DNA: TGTGCCAGCAGCTTAGGGGCGGGACTAGCCAAAAACATTCAGTACTTC
J gene: TRBJ2-4
D gene: -
V gene: TRBV7-2
clone size: -

CDR3 protein: CASSKQGIYGYTF
CDR3 DNA: TGTGCCAGCAGTAAACAGGGGATCTATGGCTACACCTTC
J gene: TRBJ1-2
D gene: TRBD1
V gene: TRBV12-3/TRBV12-4
clone size: -

CDR3 protein: CSVDSRGQGRAKNIQYF
CDR3 DNA: TGCAGCGTTGATAGTAGGGGACAGGGGAGGGCCAAAAACATTCAGTACTTC
J gene: TRBJ2-4
D gene: TRBD1
V gene: TRBV29-1
clone size: -

CDR3 protein: CASSFLQGMDGYTF
CDR3 DNA: TGTGCCAGCAGTTTCCTACAGGGGATGGATGGCTACACCTTC
J gene: TRBJ1-2
D gene: TRBD1
V gene: TRBV27
clone size: -

CDR3 protein: CASTSSGGLFRGYTF
CDR3 DNA: TGTGCCAGTACCTCTTCCGGCGGCCTTTTTCGGGGCTACACCTTC
J gene: TRBJ1-2
D gene: -
V gene: TRBV27
clone size: -

CDR3 protein: CSASQGQGGNQPQHF
CDR3 DNA: TGCAGTGCTAGTCAAGGACAGGGGGGCAATCAGCCCCAGCATTTT
J gene: TRBJ1-5
D gene: TRBD1
V gene: TRBV20-1
clone size: -

CDR3 protein: CSASDAGGADGYTF
CDR3 DNA: TGCAGTGCTAGTGATGCGGGGGGCGCAGATGGCTACACCTTC
J gene: TRBJ1-2
D gene: -
V gene: TRBV20-1
clone size: few

CDR3 protein: CASSQSQIVDYGYTF
CDR3 DNA: TGTGCCAGCAGCCAATCTCAAATAGTGGACTATGGCTACACCTTC
J gene: TRBJ1-2
D gene: -
V gene: TRBV16
clone size: -

CDR3 protein: CASTPGGRDTQYF
CDR3 DNA: TGTGCCAGCACCCCAGGGGGCAGAGATACGCAGTATTTT
J gene: TRBJ2-3
D gene: TRBD1
V gene: TRBV6-5
clone size: -

CDR3 protein: CASSLTGTYGYTF
CDR3 DNA: TGTGCCAGCAGTTTGACAGGGACCTATGGCTACACCTTC
J gene: TRBJ1-2
D gene: TRBD1
V gene: TRBV2
clone size: -

CDR3 protein: CATSRGEGYEQYF
CDR3 DNA: TGTGCCACCAGCAGGGGGGAGGGGTACGAGCAGTACTTC
J gene: TRBJ2-7
D gene: TRBD2
V gene: TRBV15
clone size: -

CDR3 protein: CAWSASLNTEAFF
CDR3 DNA: TGTGCCTGGAGTGCCTCTCTGAACACTGAAGCTTTCTTT
J gene: TRBJ1-1
D gene: -
V gene: TRBV30
clone size: -

CDR3 protein: CASSLTIGGYNSPLHF
CDR3 DNA: TGTGCCAGCAGCTTAACGATAGGGGGCTATAATTCACCCCTCCACTTT
J gene: TRBJ1-6
D gene: -
V gene: TRBV7-3
clone size: -

CDR3 protein: CASSASGYYGYTF
CDR3 DNA: TGTGCCAGCAGTGCTTCAGGGTACTATGGCTACACCTTC
J gene: TRBJ1-2
D gene: -
V gene: TRBV3-1/TRBV3-2
clone size: -

CDR3 protein: CASSQSGTNLSQPQHF
CDR3 DNA: TGTGCCAGCAGTCAATCCGGGACAAACTTATCCCAGCCCCAGCATTTT
J gene: TRBJ1-5
D gene: -
V gene: TRBV27
clone size: -

CDR3 protein: CASSPHSSGYTF
CDR3 DNA: TGTGCCAGCAGTCCCCACAGCTCCGGCTACACCTTC
J gene: TRBJ1-2
D gene: -
V gene: TRBV12-3/TRBV12-4
clone size: -

CDR3 protein: CASSSSGANNQPQHF
CDR3 DNA: TGTGCCAGCAGCTCCAGTGGGGCTAACAATCAGCCCCAGCATTTT
J gene: TRBJ1-5
D gene: -
V gene: TRBV7-9
clone size: once

CDR3 protein: CASSLVGLAGSSGANVLTF
CDR3 DNA: TGTGCCAGCAGCTTAGTGGGACTAGCGGGGAGCTCTGGGGCCAACGTCCTGACTTTC
J gene: TRBJ2-6
D gene: TRBD2
V gene: TRBV7-3
clone size: -

CDR3 protein: CASRAGSAYEQYF
CDR3 DNA: TGTGCCAGCAGGGCCGGGAGCGCCTACGAGCAGTACTTC
J gene: TRBJ2-7
D gene: -
V gene: TRBV2
clone size: -

CDR3 protein: CASGTEGLASSYEQYF
CDR3 DNA: TGTGCTAGTGGAACAGAGGGACTCGCGAGCTCCTACGAGCAGTACTTC
J gene: TRBJ2-7
D gene: -
V gene: TRBV12-5
clone size: few

CDR3 protein: CASSVVDRGGFYTDTQYF
CDR3 DNA: TGTGCCAGCAGCGTAGTGGACAGGGGCGGATTTTATACAGATACGCAGTATTTT
J gene: TRBJ2-3
D gene: TRBD1
V gene: TRBV9
clone size: -

CDR3 protein: CASSPHDRGLTEAFF
CDR3 DNA: TGTGCCAGCAGCCCCCACGACAGGGGGCTCACTGAAGCTTTCTTT
J gene: TRBJ1-1
D gene: TRBD1
V gene: TRBV11-2
clone size: -

CDR3 protein: CASSSSDRATYNEQFF
CDR3 DNA: TGTGCCAGCAGCTCATCAGACAGGGCAACCTACAATGAGCAGTTCTTC
J gene: TRBJ2-1
D gene: TRBD1
V gene: TRBV9
clone size: once

CDR3 protein: CASSPRGTGGGNTIYF
CDR3 DNA: TGTGCCAGCAGCCCGCGAGGGACAGGTGGCGGAAACACCATATATTTT
J gene: TRBJ1-3
D gene: TRBD1
V gene: TRBV7-2
clone size: -

CDR3 protein: CASSLLAGHNEQFF
CDR3 DNA: TGTGCCAGCAGCTTACTAGCGGGACACAATGAGCAGTTCTTC
J gene: TRBJ2-1
D gene: TRBD2
V gene: TRBV11-2
clone size: -

CDR3 protein: CATSREIGGRDTGELFF
CDR3 DNA: TGTGCCACCAGCAGAGAGATAGGGGGACGGGACACCGGGGAGCTGTTTTTT
J gene: TRBJ2-2
D gene: -
V gene: TRBV15
clone size: -

CDR3 protein: CAWSLTGTEAFF
CDR3 DNA: TGTGCCTGGAGTTTAACAGGGACTGAAGCTTTCTTT
J gene: TRBJ1-1
D gene: -
V gene: TRBV30
clone size: -